The 30 T cell receptor beta chains in this list originate from one sample, sequenced in a study of blood T cells in healthy people across ages. Primers used in a second PCR of about 6 to 11 cycles were a sample-barcoded 5' primer and a J-beta primer mix. From the 5' RACE reads, TCRdb called clonotypes with MiXCR, one entry per CDR3 protein. The data contain over 1,500,000 distinct CDR3 sequences, more than 35% of them singletons. Source material: blood. The receptors originated from a human donor in good health.

V gene TRBV9 combines with J gene TRBJ1-4; D ambiguous. Germline V CDR1 and CDR2: SGDLS, YYNGEE. The CDR3 sequence is 15 residues long. Trimming removed 3 bases from V and 0 bases from J, with 9 bases in between. The CDR3 nucleotides are TGTGCCAGCAGCGATCAGAGTGCAACTAATGAAAAACTGTTTTTT. This sequence encodes CASSDQSATNEKLFF.

The rearrangement links TRBV2 to TRBJ2-3, with TRBD2 matching 8 bases. Germline V gene lookup returns CDR1 SNHLY and CDR2 FYNNEI. There are 13 residues in the CDR3. Trimming removed 7 bases from V and 9 bases from J; junction bases left unmatched: 9. CDR3 sequence reads: CASTGGGSGTQYF. CDR3 nucleotide sequence: TGTGCCAGCACCGGGGGGGGCTCCGGGACGCAGTATTTT.

This clonotype was seen only a few times. CDR3 DNA sequence: TGTGCCAGCAGCTTAACCCCTAGCGGGACCCAAGAGACCCAGTACTTC. Its protein is CASSLTPSGTQETQYF. The V gene is TRBV7-2, the J gene TRBJ2-5, with TRBD2 identical over 9 bases. CDR3 length: 16 residues. CDR1 is SGHTA and CDR2 is FQGNSA in the germline V gene. With V trimmed by 2 bases and J by 1 base, 5 bases remained unmatched.

This sequence joins TRBV7-2 and TRBJ2-5; TRBD2 matches at 7 bases. Looked up from germline, CDR1 is SGHTA and CDR2 is FQGNSA. The CDR3 is 15 residues long. J lost 4 bases, V lost 6 bases, and 11 bases had no gene match. CDR3 amino acids: CASRGPGGGGETQYF. Written as DNA, the CDR3 is TGTGCCAGCAGGGGGCCGGGGGGTGGAGGAGAGACCCAGTACTTC.

A few counts support this clonotype. The CDR3 here is CASSQDLGTNEKLFF. DNA of the CDR3: TGCGCCAGCAGCCAAGATTTGGGGACTAATGAAAAACTGTTTTTT. The V call is TRBV4-3, the J call TRBJ1-4; D is unclear. Deletions cut 0 bases from V and 2 bases from J, with 7 bases between. This CDR3 has 15 residues. Germline CDR1 and CDR2: LGHNA and YSLEER.

The CDR3 reads CASSTYRGGDTEAFF. DNA for the CDR3: TGTGCCAGCAGCACCTACAGGGGAGGGGACACTGAAGCTTTCTTT. The chain recombines TRBV7-9 with TRBJ1-1, with 7 bases that match TRBD1. The V segment lost 5 bases and the J segment 3 bases; nucleotides outside the gene matches: 9. CDR1 and CDR2 from the germline V gene are SEHNR and FQNEAQ (reference sequence). CDR3 length: 15 residues. The full variable domain, in which reference TRBV7-9 and TRBJ1-1 provide the parts outside the CDR3, is DTGVSQNPRHKITKRGQNVTFRCDPISEHNRLYWYRQTLGQGPEFLTYFQNEAQLEKSRLLSDRFSAERPKGSFSTLEIQRTEQGDSAMYLCASSTYRGGDTEAFFGQGTRLTVV.

The table lists this clonotype with a few counts. This rearrangement joins TRBV6-4 to TRBJ2-4, with 10 bases lining up with TRBD2. CDR3 length: 14 amino acids. Germline V gene data show CDR1 as MRHNA and CDR2 as SNTAGT. J gave up 13 bases and V 3 bases, and 9 bases lay outside the gene matches. For the CDR3, the DNA is TGTGCCAGCAGTGAGAGCGGGGGGGCCTATGAGCAGTACTTC. Translating it yields CASSESGGAYEQYF.

This clonotype was detected only a few times. The rearrangement uses TRBV6-5 and TRBJ2-3; D uncertain. The CDR3 spans 13 residues. Germline CDR1 is MNHEY and CDR2 is SVGAGI. V shed 2 bases and J shed 3 bases, with 6 bases lying between them. The CDR3 here is CASSYVQTDTQYF. CDR3 in DNA: TGTGCCAGCAGTTACGTTCAGACAGATACGCAGTATTTT.

This clonotype was seen more than once but under ten times. The CDR3 DNA reads as TGTGCCAGCAGTTACTTAGGGGGCCTTTACAATGAGCAGTTCTTC. Translated, it gives CASSYLGGLYNEQFF. The genes are TRBV6-2 or TRBV6-3 and TRBJ2-1; 7 bases are shared with TRBD1. Losses at the gene ends were 1 base for V and 4 bases for J; bases not matched to a gene: 4. Germline CDR1 and CDR2: MNHEY and SVGEGT. This CDR3 comprises 15 residues.

This clonotype was detected a few times. For the CDR3, the DNA is TGCAGTGCTAGAAACTCAGCGGCGTACTCCTACAATGAGCAGTTCTTC. Translating gives CSARNSAAYSYNEQFF. The genes are TRBV20-1 and TRBJ2-1; tentative D call: TRBD2 (5 bases). The ends were cut back, 2 bases at V and 0 bases at J, with 14 bases in the middle. The germline V gene has CDR1 DFQATT and CDR2 SNEGSKA (reference sequence). This CDR3 spans 16 amino acids.

A few counts support this clonotype. This sequence joins TRBV20-1 and TRBJ2-5; 9 bases line up with TRBD2. Germline V gene data show CDR1 as DFQATT and CDR2 as SNEGSKA (reference sequence). CDR3 length: 15 residues. V lost 0 bases to trimming and J lost 4 bases; unmatched junction nucleotides: 6. CDR3 in amino acids: CSARDLGGGGETQYF. The CDR3 DNA reads TGCAGTGCTAGAGATCTAGGCGGGGGGGGAGAGACCCAGTACTTC.

The chain employs TRBV29-1 and TRBJ1-4; possible D gene TRBD1, 6 bases. Between the trimmed V and J ends, which lost 3 bases and 7 bases, there was a span of 15 bases. The CDR3 extends over 14 amino acids. The germline V gene has CDR1 SQVTM and CDR2 ANQGSEA. The chain's CDR3 is CSVEDRTVREKLFF. CDR3 coding DNA: TGCAGCGTTGAGGACCGGACAGTTCGTGAAAAACTGTTTTTT.

The V and J genes are TRBV19 and TRBJ1-5; 10 nucleotides match TRBD1. The trim removed 1 base at V and 1 base at J, leaving 7 bases unmatched. This CDR3 contains 18 residues. CDR1 and CDR2 from the germline V gene are LNHDA and SQIVND (reference sequence). This CDR3 is CASSIGDRGLGSNQPQHF. The CDR3 region has the DNA TGTGCCAGTAGTATAGGAGACAGGGGGCTGGGGAGCAATCAGCCCCAGCATTTT.

This clonotype was observed at least ten times. The chain links TRBV6-1 to TRBJ2-1, with D tentatively TRBD1 or TRBD2 (5 bases each). This CDR3 is built from 15 residues. The ends were cut back, 6 bases at V and 4 bases at J, with 16 bases in the middle. Germline V CDR1 and CDR2: MNHNS, SASEGT. The CDR3 bases are TGTGCCAGCAGCCTGGAGGTCACAGGTTACAATGAGCAGTTCTTC. Encoded protein: CASSLEVTGYNEQFF.

The sample holds a few counts of this clonotype. This chain links TRBV20-1 with TRBJ2-1; 9 bases are a match to TRBD1. J gave up 9 bases and V 7 bases, and 13 bases lay outside the gene matches. Germline V gene sequence: CDR1 DFQATT, CDR2 SNEGSKA (reference sequence). The CDR3 length is 14 residues. In DNA, the CDR3 is TGCAGTGTCACTACAGGGGGCGGTCTGGGTGAGCAGTTCTTC. Translated: CSVTTGGGLGEQFF.

The rearrangement joins TRBV7-6 to TRBJ1-1; 9 bases agree with TRBD1. V lost 1 base, J lost 4 bases, and 13 bases stayed unmatched. Germline values: CDR1 SGHVS, CDR2 FNYEAQ. This CDR3 has 18 residues. CDR3 loop: CASSLGGLTGGLGTEAFF. The CDR3 nucleotides read TGTGCCAGCAGCTTAGGGGGACTCACAGGGGGCCTCGGCACTGAAGCTTTCTTT.

This clonotype was observed a few times. The gene calls are TRBV20-1 and TRBJ2-5; tentatively, D is TRBD2 (7 bases). V gave up 1 base and J gave up 2 bases, with 14 bases separating them. Per the germline V gene, CDR1 is DFQATT and CDR2 is SNEGSKA (reference sequence). CDR3 size: 15 residues. For the CDR3, the DNA is TGCAGTGCTAGAGGCCCGGGGGGCCTTCAAGAGACCCAGTACTTC. This translates into CSARGPGGLQETQYF.

The CDR3 DNA reads TGTGCCAGCAGCTTGGAACCGGCTGGCACAGATACGCAGTATTTT. Amino acid sequence: CASSLEPAGTDTQYF. The rearrangement joins TRBV5-8 to TRBJ2-3, with unresolved D. V gave up 0 bases and J gave up 1 base, with 9 bases separating them. The CDR3 is 15 residues long. Germline CDR1 SGHTS, CDR2 YDEGEE.

Regarding this clonotype: A clone one base away is much larger, so this may be a read error. V is TRBV5-5 and J is TRBJ2-1; D gene ambiguous. This CDR3 is 15 amino acids long. Germline CDR1 and CDR2: SGHKS and YYEKEE (reference sequence). The germline V and J ends were trimmed by 4 bases and 7 bases, with 18 bases remaining between them. The CDR3 sequence: CASSPPRSGSNEQFF. The CDR3 DNA is TGTGCCAGCAGCCCTCCCAGGTCGGGTTCGAATGAGCAGTTCTTC.

This chain joins TRBV7-2 and TRBJ2-1; no firm D call. In germline, CDR1 is SGHTA, CDR2 FQGNSA. Trimming left V 3 bases short and J 5 bases short, with 11 bases between. This CDR3 has 14 amino acids. In nucleotides, the CDR3 is TGTGCCAGCAGCTTCCGGCCGGACGACAATGAGCAGTTCTTC. It codes for CASSFRPDDNEQFF.

The chain combines TRBV5-1 with TRBJ2-7; TRBD1 or TRBD2 may be the D gene (5 bases each). Germline V gene lookup returns CDR1 SGHRS and CDR2 YFSETQ. Trimming took off 1 base at V and 2 bases at J, with 13 bases between the two ends. The CDR3 length is 15 residues. The CDR3 protein is CASSLPSGRPYEQYF. DNA of the CDR3: TGCGCCAGCAGCTTGCCATCGGGACGGCCCTACGAGCAGTACTTC.

This clonotype turned up a few times. The V call is TRBV20-1, the J call TRBJ1-1; 7 bases agree with TRBD1. Germline V gives CDR1 DFQATT, CDR2 SNEGSKA (reference sequence). V dropped 6 bases and J dropped 11; count of bases not matched to a gene: 9. The CDR3 consists of 11 residues. As DNA, the CDR3 is TGCAGTGCCAGACACAGGGGACAGGCTTTCTTT. Encoded protein: CSARHRGQAFF.

The chain carries TRBV5-6 and TRBJ1-1, with D possibly matching TRBD1 (6 bases). Germline V lookup: CDR1 SGHDT, CDR2 YYEEEE. This CDR3 is built from 20 residues. The V gene lost 4 bases and the J gene lost 1 base, with 29 bases spanning the gap. The CDR3 reads CASSRFLWATRDIRNTEAFF. The CDR3 DNA follows: TGTGCCAGCAGCCGCTTTTTATGGGCTACCCGGGACATACGGAACACTGAAGCTTTCTTT.

The chain has TRBV7-2 and TRBJ1-2; possible D gene TRBD1, 5 bases. The CDR3 length is 16 residues. V was shortened by 5 bases and J by 1 base, with 17 bases between the two germline ends. Per germline, CDR1 SGHTA and CDR2 FQGNSA. The CDR3 is CASSPQGRGRNYGYTF. CDR3 sequence (DNA): TGTGCCAGCAGCCCCCAGGGTAGGGGTCGTAACTATGGCTACACCTTC.

This clonotype was seen a handful of times. The chain recombines TRBV10-3 with TRBJ1-6; D unresolved. Germline V gives CDR1 ENHRY, CDR2 SYGVKD. This CDR3 comprises 12 residues. V was shortened by 10 bases and J by 7 bases, with 11 bases between the two germline ends. The CDR3 nucleotides are TGTGCCACCACCGAGGGCAATTCACCCCTCCACTTT. Translating gives CATTEGNSPLHF.

The chain carries TRBV5-6 and TRBJ1-5; D gene uncertain. V lost 2 bases and J 5 bases, leaving 11 bases between the germline ends. This CDR3 is built from 14 residues. CDR1 is SGHDT and CDR2 is YYEEEE in the germline V gene. The CDR3 nucleotides read TGTGCCAGCAGCTTTTGGGCCAGTCATCAGCCCCAGCATTTT. Residues: CASSFWASHQPQHF.

This clonotype was found a few times. This chain links TRBV5-1 with TRBJ1-1; 8 bases match TRBD1. The J segment lost 0 bases and the V segment lost 4 bases, leaving 5 bases of the junction unmatched. Per germline, CDR1 SGHRS and CDR2 YFSETQ. The CDR3 has 15 residues. CDR3 region: CASSGGQGMNTEAFF. The CDR3 DNA follows: TGCGCCAGCAGCGGCGGACAGGGCATGAACACTGAAGCTTTCTTT.

The J gene is TRBJ2-6, the V gene TRBV11-2, with D perhaps given as TRBD1 or TRBD2 (5 bases each). Trimming took 1 base from V and 0 from J, leaving 13 bases between them. The CDR3 extends over 18 amino acids. Germline V gene lookup returns CDR1 SGHAT and CDR2 FQNNGV. In DNA form, the CDR3 reads TGTGCCAGCAGCTTAGCGCCGGGACCGTTCTCTGGGGCCAACGTCCTGACTTTC. It specifies CASSLAPGPFSGANVLTF.

The V call is TRBV14, the J call TRBJ2-4; D perhaps matches TRBD2 (6 bases). The last part of the DNA fits TRBJ2-7 better; the J call may be wrong. CDR1 and CDR2 (germline): SGHDN, FVKESK. This CDR3 contains 14 residues. CDR3 DNA: TGTGCCAGCAGCCAAGGCGGGACCCTCATCGAGCAGTACTTC. Translating gives CASSQGGTLIEQYF.

The CDR3 sequence is CASSLIQGAGNEQFF. The DNA of the CDR3 is TGTGCCAGCAGTTTAATACAGGGGGCTGGGAATGAGCAGTTCTTC. The V and J genes are TRBV27 and TRBJ2-1, with TRBD1 matching over 9 bases. This CDR3 is 15 amino acids long. Unmatched junction bases numbered 6, after V lost 2 bases and J lost 7 bases. Germline CDR1 and CDR2: MNHEY and SMNVEV (reference sequence).